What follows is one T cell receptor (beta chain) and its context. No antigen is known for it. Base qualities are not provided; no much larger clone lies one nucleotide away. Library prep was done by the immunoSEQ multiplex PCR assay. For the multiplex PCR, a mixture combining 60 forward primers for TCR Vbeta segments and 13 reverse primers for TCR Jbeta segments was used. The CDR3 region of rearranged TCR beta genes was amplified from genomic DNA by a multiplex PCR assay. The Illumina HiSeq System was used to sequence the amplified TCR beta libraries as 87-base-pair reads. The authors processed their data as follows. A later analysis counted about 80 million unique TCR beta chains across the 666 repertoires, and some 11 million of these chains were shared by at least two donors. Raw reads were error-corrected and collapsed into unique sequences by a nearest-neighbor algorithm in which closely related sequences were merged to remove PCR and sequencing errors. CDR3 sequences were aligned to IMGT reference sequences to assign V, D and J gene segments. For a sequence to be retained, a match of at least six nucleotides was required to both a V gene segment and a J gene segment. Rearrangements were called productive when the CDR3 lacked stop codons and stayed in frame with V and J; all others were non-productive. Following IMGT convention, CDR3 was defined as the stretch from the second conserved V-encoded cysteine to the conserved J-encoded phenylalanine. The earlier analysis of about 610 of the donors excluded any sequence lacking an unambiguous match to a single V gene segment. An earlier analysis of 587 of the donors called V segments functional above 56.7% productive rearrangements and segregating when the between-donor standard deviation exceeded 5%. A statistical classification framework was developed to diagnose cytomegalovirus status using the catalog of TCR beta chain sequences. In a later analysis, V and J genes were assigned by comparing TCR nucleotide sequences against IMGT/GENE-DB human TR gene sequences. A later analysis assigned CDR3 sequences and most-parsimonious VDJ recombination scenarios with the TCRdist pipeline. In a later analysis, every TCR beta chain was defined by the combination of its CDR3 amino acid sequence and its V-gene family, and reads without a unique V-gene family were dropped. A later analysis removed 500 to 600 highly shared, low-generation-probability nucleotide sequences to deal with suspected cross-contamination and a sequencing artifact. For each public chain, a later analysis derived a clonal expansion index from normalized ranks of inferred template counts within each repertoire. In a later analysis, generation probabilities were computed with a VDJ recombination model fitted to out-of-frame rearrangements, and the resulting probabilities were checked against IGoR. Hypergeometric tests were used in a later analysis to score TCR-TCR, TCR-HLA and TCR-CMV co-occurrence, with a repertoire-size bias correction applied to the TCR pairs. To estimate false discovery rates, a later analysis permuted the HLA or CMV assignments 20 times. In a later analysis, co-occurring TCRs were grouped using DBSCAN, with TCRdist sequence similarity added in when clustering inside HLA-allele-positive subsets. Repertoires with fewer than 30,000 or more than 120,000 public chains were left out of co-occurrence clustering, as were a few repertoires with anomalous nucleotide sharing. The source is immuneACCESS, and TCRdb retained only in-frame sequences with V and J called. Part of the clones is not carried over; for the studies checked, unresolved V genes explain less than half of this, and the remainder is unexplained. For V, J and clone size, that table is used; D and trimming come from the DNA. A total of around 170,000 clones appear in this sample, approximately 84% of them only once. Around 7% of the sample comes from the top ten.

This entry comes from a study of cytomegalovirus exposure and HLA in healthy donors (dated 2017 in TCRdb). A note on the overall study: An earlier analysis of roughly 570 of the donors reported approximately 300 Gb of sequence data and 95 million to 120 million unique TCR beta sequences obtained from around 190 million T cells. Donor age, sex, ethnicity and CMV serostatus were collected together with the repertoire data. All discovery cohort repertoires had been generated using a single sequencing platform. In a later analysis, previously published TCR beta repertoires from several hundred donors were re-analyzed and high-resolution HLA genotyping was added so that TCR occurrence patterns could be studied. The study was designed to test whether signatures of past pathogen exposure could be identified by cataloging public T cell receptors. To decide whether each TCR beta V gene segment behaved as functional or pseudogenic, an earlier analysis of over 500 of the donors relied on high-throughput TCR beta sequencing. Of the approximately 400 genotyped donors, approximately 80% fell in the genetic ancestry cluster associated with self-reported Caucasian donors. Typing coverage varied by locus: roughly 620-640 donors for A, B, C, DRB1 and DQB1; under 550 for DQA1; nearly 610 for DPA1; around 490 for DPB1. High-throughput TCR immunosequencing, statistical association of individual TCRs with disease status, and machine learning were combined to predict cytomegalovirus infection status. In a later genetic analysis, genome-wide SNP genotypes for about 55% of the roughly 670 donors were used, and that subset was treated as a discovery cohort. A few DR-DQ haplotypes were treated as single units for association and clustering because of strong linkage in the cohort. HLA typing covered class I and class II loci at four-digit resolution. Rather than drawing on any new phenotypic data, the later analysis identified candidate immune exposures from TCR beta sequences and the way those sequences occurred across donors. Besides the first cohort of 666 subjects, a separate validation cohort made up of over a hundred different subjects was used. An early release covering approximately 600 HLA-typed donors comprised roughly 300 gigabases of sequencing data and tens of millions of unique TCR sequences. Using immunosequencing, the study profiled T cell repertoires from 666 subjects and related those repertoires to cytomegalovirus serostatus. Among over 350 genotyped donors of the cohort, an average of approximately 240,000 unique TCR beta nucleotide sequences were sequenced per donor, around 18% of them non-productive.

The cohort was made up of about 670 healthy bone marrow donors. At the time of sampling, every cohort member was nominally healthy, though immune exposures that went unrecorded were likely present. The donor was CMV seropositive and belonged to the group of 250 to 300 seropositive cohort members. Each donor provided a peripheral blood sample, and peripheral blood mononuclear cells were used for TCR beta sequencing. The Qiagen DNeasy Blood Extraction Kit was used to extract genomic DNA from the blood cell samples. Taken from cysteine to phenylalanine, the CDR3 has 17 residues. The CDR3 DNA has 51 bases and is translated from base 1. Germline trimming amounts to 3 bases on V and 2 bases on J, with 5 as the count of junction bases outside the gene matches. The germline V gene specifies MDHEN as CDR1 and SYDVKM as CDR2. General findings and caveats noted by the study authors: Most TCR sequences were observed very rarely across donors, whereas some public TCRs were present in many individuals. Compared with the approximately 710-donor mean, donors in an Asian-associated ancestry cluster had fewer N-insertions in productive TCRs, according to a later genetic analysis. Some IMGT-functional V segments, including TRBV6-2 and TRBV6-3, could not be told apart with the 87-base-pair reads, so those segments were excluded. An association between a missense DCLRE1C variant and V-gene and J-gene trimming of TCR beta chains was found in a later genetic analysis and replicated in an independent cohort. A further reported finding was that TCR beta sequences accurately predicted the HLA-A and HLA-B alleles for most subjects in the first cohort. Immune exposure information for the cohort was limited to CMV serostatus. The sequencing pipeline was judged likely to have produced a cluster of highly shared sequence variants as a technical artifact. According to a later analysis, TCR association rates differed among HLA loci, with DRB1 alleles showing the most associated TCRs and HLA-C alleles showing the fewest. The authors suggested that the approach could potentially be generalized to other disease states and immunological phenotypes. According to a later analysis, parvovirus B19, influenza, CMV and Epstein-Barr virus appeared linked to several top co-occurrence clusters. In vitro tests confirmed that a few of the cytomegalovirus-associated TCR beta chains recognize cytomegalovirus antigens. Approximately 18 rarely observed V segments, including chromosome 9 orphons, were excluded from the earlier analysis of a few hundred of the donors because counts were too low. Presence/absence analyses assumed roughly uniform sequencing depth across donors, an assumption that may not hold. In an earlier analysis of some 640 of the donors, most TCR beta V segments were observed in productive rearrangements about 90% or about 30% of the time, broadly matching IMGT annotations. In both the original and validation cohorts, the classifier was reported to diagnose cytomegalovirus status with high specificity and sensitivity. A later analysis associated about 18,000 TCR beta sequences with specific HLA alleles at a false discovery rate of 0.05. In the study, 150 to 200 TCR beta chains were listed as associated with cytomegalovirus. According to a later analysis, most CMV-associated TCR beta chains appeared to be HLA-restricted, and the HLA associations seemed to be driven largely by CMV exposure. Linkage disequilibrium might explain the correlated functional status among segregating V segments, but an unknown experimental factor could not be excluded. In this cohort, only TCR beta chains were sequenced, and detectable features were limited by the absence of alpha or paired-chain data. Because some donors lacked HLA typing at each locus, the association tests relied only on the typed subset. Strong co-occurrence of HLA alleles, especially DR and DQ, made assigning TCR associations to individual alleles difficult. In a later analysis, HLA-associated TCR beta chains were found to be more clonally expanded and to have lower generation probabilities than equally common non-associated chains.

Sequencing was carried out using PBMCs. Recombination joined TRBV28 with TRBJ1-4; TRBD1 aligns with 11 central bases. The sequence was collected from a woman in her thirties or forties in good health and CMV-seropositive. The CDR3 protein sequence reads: CASSFPGQGATNEKLFF. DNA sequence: TGTGCCAGCAGTTTCCCCGGACAGGGGGCGACTAATGAAAAACTGTTTTTT. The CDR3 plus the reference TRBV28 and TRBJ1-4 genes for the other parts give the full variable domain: DVKVTQSSRYLVKRTGEKVFLECVQDMDHENMFWYRQDPGLGLRLIYFSYDVKMKEKGDIPEGYSVSREKKERFSLILESASTNQTSMYLCASSFPGQGATNEKLFFGSGTQLSVL.